The clone carrying this T cell receptor beta chain has just a few counts. Its antigen is unknown. This entry belongs to a study of response to subunit inactivated influenza vaccine. Overall study results and limits: Authors suggested that a seasonal influenza vaccination recruits few new T cells each time.

MiXCR was run by TCRdb on the RT-PCR reads, yielding one entry per CDR3 protein. The data show 560,000 or so distinct CDR3 sequences, around 8% seen once. V lost 4 bases to trimming and J lost 2 bases, with 16 bases between them. Germline CDR1 reads SGHDT; CDR2 reads YYEEEE. The CDR3 extends over 15 amino acids. The rearrangement links TRBV5-6 to TRBJ2-7; D tentatively fits TRBD1 or TRBD2 (5 bases each). This clonotype was obtained from a man aged 45-69 years who received an inactivated influenza vaccine. Sequences were derived from PBMCs from blood, sampled about 24 months after vaccination. In DNA form, the CDR3 reads TGTGCCAGCAGCAGACCCGAGGGACCAGCCTACGAGCAGTACTTC. Translation gives CASSRPEGPAYEQYF.